This entry lists 18 T cell receptor beta chains sequenced from one sample in a study of shared clonotypes between healthy human individuals. Clones were read by immunoSEQ multiplex PCR, and TCRdb kept only the in-frame ones, dropping some. The sample has millions of clones; over 85% are singletons. The sample consisted of naive CD4+ T cells from PBMCs. The subset is: CD45RA+ positively selected. These receptors came from a man aged 18 to 30 in good health. Some clones in this sample may be carry-over from other donors' samples.

The CDR3 DNA sequence: TGTGCCAGCAGCTTAGAGTCAGGACGATACACCGGGGAGCTGTTTTTT. It encodes CASSLESGRYTGELFF. The chain uses TRBV11-2 and TRBJ2-2; D unclear. The V and J ends lost 0 bases and 3 bases respectively, with 11 bases between them. The CDR3 is 16 residues long. Looked up from germline, CDR1 is SGHAT and CDR2 is FQNNGV.

The chain combines TRBV6-1 with TRBJ2-1; 7 bases line up with TRBD2. Looked up from germline, CDR1 is MNHNS and CDR2 is SASEGT. Germline trimming cut 4 bases from V and 4 bases from J; bases unmatched to any gene: 10. CDR3 length equals 16 residues. The CDR3 protein is CASSASLASLYNEQFF. DNA for the CDR3: TGTGCCAGCAGTGCCTCACTAGCGTCCCTTTACAATGAGCAGTTCTTC.

The J gene is TRBJ2-2, the V gene TRBV5-1, with no clear D. V was shortened by 2 bases and J by 3 bases, with 8 bases between the two germline ends. Germline V gene sequence: CDR1 SGHRS, CDR2 YFSETQ. The CDR3 totals 14 residues. CDR3 DNA: TGCGCCAGCAGCTTTCAGGCAGACACCGGGGAGCTGTTTTTT. As protein: CASSFQADTGELFF. The variable domain in full, with the rest retrieved from reference TRBV5-1 and TRBJ2-2, is KAGVTQTPRYLIKTRGQQVTLSCSPISGHRSVSWYQQTPGQGLQFLFEYFSETQRNKGNFPGRFSGRQFSNSRSEMNVSTLELGDSALYLCASSFQADTGELFFGEGSRLTVL.

This rearrangement joins TRBV21-1 to TRBJ2-2. TRBV21-1 represents a pseudogene. CDR3 length: 17 amino acids. CDR3 region: CASSPRDIRTNTGELFF. The CDR3, as DNA: TGTGCCAGCAGCCCTAGGGATATCCGGACGAACACCGGGGAGCTGTTTTTT.

Remarks on this clone: Other nucleotide sequences from this sample produce the same CDR3. The gene calls are TRBV5-1 and TRBJ2-2, with D perhaps matching TRBD1 (5 bases). The V gene's germline CDR1 is SGHRS and CDR2 YFSETQ. V dropped 2 bases and J dropped 0 bases, with 8 bases sitting between them. The CDR3 has 15 amino acids. The CDR3 coding sequence is TGCGCCAGCAGCTTAGCCAGGGCGAACACCGGGGAGCTGTTTTTT. Encoded protein: CASSLARANTGELFF.

V is TRBV7-9 and J is TRBJ1-1; TRBD1 is a possible D gene (6 bases). Germline loops: CDR1 SEHNR, CDR2 FQNEAQ (reference sequence). The CDR3 is made up of 15 amino acids. Trimming took 5 bases from V and 4 from J, leaving 17 bases between them. The CDR3 loop is CASSPPYAGVTEAFF. The CDR3 nucleotides are TGTGCCAGCAGCCCACCCTATGCAGGGGTCACTGAAGCTTTCTTT.

Turning to this clone: Different DNA sequences within this sample yield the same CDR3. The V gene is TRBV5-1, the J gene TRBJ2-3; TRBD2 matches at 13 bases. J was trimmed by 5 bases and V by 4 bases; bases with no gene match: 4. CDR1 and CDR2 from the germline V gene are SGHRS and YFSETQ. The CDR3 consists of 15 residues. The CDR3 DNA follows: TGCGCCAGCAGCCTCGGACTAGCGGGAGTAGATACGCAGTATTTT. Residues: CASSLGLAGVDTQYF.

The chain employs TRBV10-3 and TRBJ2-5; 12 nucleotides agree with TRBD1. This CDR3 is 15 amino acids long. The trim removed 5 bases at V and 5 bases at J, leaving 6 bases unmatched. Germline loops: CDR1 ENHRY, CDR2 SYGVKD. CDR3 protein: CAISSGTGGRETQYF. CDR3 in DNA: TGTGCCATCAGTTCCGGGACAGGGGGCCGGGAGACCCAGTACTTC.

The rearrangement links TRBV4-1 to TRBJ2-6; D call uncertain. Germline-derived CDR1 and CDR2 are MGHRA and YSYEKL. The CDR3 consists of 16 residues. Trimming cost V 5 bases and J 2 bases, with 13 bases left between them. In DNA, the CDR3 is TGCGCCAGCAGCGCACAAGTGCAGGCTGGGGCCAACGTCCTGACTTTC. This codes for CASSAQVQAGANVLTF.

This chain uses TRBV5-4 with TRBJ1-2; D is uncertain. Trimming left V 0 bases short and J 4 bases short, with 10 bases between. The CDR3 has 14 amino acids. Germline CDR1 is SGHNT and CDR2 is YYREEE (reference sequence). Here the CDR3 reads CASSLGRASYGYTF. The CDR3 DNA reads as TGTGCCAGCAGCTTGGGTAGGGCCTCCTATGGCTACACCTTC.

J is TRBJ2-2 and V is TRBV2, with D unclear. Trimming left V 4 bases short and J 4 bases short, with 7 bases between. Germline V gene lookup returns CDR1 SNHLY and CDR2 FYNNEI. CDR3 length: 13 residues. DNA for the CDR3: TGTGCCAGCAGTGTGACACCCACCGGGGAGCTGTTTTTT. It codes for CASSVTPTGELFF.

The gene calls are TRBV5-1 and TRBJ2-3; the match to TRBD2 covers 9 bases. Losses at the gene ends were 0 bases for V and 8 bases for J; bases not matched to a gene: 10. In germline, CDR1 is SGHRS, CDR2 YFSETQ. The CDR3 has 16 residues. The DNA for the CDR3 is TGCGCCAGCAGCTTGGAGGCTAGCGGGACCCGAGGTACGCAGTATTTT. Residues: CASSLEASGTRGTQYF.

This chain links TRBV18 with TRBJ2-7; D is ambiguous. Germline-derived CDR1 and CDR2 are KGHSH and LQKENI. V gave up 0 bases and J gave up 0 bases, with 9 bases separating them. There are 15 residues in the CDR3. The CDR3 sequence is CASSPPRLDSYEQYF. The CDR3 coding sequence is TGTGCCAGCTCACCACCCAGACTGGACTCCTACGAGCAGTACTTC.

Concerning this clone: Other nucleotide sequences in the sample specify the same CDR3. The chain combines TRBV27 with TRBJ1-3, with 9 bases matching TRBD1. From germline, CDR1 is MNHEY and CDR2 SMNVEV (reference sequence). This CDR3 is built from 14 residues. Trimming removed 5 bases from V and 5 bases from J; junction bases left unmatched: 4. CDR3 residues: CASSPGQGRNTIYF. Here the CDR3 DNA reads TGTGCCAGCAGTCCCGGACAGGGGAGAAACACCATATATTTT.

J is TRBJ2-7 and V is TRBV6-5; D may be TRBD2 (6 bases). The CDR3 runs to 14 residues. Trimming removed 6 bases from V and 2 bases from J, with 14 bases in between. Germline CDR1 reads MNHEY; CDR2 reads SVGAGI. The CDR3: CASRSLSGPYEQYF. The CDR3 bases are TGTGCCAGCAGGTCTCTTAGCGGTCCCTACGAGCAGTACTTC.

About this clone: The sample contains more than one DNA sequence encoding this CDR3. The V call is TRBV5-1, the J call TRBJ1-4; D might be TRBD1 (5 bases). The germline CDR1 and CDR2 sequences are SGHRS and YFSETQ. The CDR3 has 13 amino acids. Trimming cost V 2 bases and J 5 bases, with 7 bases left between them. CDR3 residues: CASSFRGNEKLFF. DNA of the CDR3: TGCGCCAGCAGCTTTCGGGGGAATGAAAAACTGTTTTTT.

This sequence joins TRBV2 and TRBJ2-7; 9 bases map to TRBD2. This CDR3 has 13 residues. The germline CDR1 and CDR2 sequences are SNHLY and FYNNEI. Unmatched junction bases numbered 8, after V lost 2 bases and J lost 12 bases. The CDR3 protein is CASSEIVTSGWYF. In DNA, the CDR3 is TGTGCCAGCAGTGAAATTGTGACTAGCGGTTGGTACTTC.

CDR3 residues: CASSPTEGAEYF. The CDR3 region has the DNA TGCGCCAGCTCCCCAACCGAGGGTGCCGAGTACTTC. The V call is TRBV10-2, the J call TRBJ2-7; possible D gene TRBD2, 5 bases. V lost 8 bases and J 11 bases, leaving 19 bases between the germline ends. CDR3 size: 12 residues. Germline lookup yields CDR1 WSHSY and CDR2 SAAADI.